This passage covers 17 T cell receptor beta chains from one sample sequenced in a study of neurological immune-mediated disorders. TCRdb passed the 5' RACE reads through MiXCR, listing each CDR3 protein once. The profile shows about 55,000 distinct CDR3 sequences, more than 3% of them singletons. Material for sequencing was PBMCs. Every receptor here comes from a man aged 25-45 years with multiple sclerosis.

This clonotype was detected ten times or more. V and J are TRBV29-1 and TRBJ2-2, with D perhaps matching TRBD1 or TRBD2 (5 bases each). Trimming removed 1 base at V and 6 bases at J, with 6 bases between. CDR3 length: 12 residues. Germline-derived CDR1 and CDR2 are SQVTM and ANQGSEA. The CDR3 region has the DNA TGCAGCGTTGAAGGGGGACCCGGGGAGCTGTTTTTT. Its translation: CSVEGGPGELFF.

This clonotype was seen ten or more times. CDR3 in amino acids: CSARDPIGGYTF. The CDR3 nucleotides are TGCAGTGCTAGAGATCCGATAGGTGGCTACACCTTC. The chain links TRBV20-1 to TRBJ1-2; no clear D gene. Trimming left V 0 bases short and J 7 bases short, with 9 bases between. This CDR3 spans 12 amino acids. The V gene's germline CDR1 is DFQATT and CDR2 SNEGSKA (reference sequence).

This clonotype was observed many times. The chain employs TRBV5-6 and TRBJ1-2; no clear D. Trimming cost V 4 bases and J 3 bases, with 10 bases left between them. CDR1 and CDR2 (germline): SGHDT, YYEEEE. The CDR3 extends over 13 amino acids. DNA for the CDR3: TGTGCCAGCAGCCTGCTGAGGGACTATGGCTACACCTTC. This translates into CASSLLRDYGYTF.

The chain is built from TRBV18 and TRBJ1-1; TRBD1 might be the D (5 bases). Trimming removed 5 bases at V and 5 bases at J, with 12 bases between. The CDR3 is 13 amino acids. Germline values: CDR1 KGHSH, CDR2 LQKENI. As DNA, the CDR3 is TGTGCCAGCTCATCTACAGGAAAAACTGAAGCTTTCTTT. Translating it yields CASSSTGKTEAFF.

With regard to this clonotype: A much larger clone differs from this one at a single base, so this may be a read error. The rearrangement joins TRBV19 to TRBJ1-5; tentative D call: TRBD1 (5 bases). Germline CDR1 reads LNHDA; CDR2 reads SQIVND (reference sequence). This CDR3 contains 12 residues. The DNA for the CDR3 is TGTGCCAGTAGTAAGTTGGAAGGGGCCCAGAATTTT. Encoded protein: CASSKLEGAQNF.

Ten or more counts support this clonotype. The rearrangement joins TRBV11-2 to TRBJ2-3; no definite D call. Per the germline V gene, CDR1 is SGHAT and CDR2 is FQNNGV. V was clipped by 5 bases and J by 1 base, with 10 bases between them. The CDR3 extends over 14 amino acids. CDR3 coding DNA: TGTGCCAGCAGCCCACAAAGGGGCACAGATACGCAGTATTTT. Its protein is CASSPQRGTDTQYF.

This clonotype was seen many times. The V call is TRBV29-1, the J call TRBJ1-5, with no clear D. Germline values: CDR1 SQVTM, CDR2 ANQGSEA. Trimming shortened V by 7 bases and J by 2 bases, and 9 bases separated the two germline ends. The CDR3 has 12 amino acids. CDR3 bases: TGCAGCGCGGGGTTGGGCAATCAGCCCCAGCATTTT. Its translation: CSAGLGNQPQHF.

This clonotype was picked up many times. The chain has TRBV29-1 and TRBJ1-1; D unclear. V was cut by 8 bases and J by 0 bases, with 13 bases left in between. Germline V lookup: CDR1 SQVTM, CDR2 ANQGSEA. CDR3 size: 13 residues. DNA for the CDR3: TGCAGCACCCGGCAAGGGATGAACACTGAAGCTTTCTTT. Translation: CSTRQGMNTEAFF.

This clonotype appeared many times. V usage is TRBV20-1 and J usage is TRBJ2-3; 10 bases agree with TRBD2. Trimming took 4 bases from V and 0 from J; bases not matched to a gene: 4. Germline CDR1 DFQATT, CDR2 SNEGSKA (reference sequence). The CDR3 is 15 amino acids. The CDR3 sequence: CSATTSGLSTDTQYF. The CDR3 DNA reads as TGCAGTGCTACGACTAGCGGGCTTAGCACAGATACGCAGTATTTT.

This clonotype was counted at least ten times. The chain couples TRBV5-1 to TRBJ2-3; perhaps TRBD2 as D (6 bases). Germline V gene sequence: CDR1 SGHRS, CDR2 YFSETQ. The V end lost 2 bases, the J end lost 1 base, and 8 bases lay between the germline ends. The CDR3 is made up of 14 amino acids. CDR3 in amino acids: CASSFSSGTDTQYF. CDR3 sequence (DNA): TGCGCCAGCAGCTTCTCTAGCGGCACAGATACGCAGTATTTT. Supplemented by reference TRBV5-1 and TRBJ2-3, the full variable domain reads KAGVTQTPRYLIKTRGQQVTLSCSPISGHRSVSWYQQTPGQGLQFLFEYFSETQRNKGNFPGRFSGRQFSNSRSEMNVSTLELGDSALYLCASSFSSGTDTQYFGPGTRLTVL.

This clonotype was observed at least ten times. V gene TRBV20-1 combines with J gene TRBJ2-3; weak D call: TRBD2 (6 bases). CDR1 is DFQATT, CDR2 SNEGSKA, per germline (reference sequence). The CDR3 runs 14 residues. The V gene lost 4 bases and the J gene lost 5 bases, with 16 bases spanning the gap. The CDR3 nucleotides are TGCAGTGCTAAACAAGGAGGGCTTGGAGATACGCAGTATTTT. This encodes CSAKQGGLGDTQYF.

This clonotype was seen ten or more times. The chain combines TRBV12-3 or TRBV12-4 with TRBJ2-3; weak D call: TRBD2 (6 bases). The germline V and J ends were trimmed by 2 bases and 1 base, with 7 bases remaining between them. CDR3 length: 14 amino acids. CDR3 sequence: CASSLPGGTDTQYF. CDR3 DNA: TGTGCCAGCAGTTTACCGGGAGGCACAGATACGCAGTATTTT.

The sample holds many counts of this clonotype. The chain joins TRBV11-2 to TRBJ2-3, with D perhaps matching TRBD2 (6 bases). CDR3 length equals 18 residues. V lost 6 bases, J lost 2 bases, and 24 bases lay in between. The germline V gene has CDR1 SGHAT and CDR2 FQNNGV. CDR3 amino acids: CASRLRSGYWGDTDTQYF. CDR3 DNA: TGTGCCAGCAGGCTTAGATCGGGGTACTGGGGGGACACAGATACGCAGTATTTT.

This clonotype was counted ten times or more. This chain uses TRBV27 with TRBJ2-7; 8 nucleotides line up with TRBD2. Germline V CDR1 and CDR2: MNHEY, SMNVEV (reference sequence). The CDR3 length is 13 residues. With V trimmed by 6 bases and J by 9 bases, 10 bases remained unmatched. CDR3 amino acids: CASRGSSGFRQYF. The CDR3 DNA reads TGTGCCAGCAGGGGGTCTAGCGGGTTCCGGCAGTACTTC.

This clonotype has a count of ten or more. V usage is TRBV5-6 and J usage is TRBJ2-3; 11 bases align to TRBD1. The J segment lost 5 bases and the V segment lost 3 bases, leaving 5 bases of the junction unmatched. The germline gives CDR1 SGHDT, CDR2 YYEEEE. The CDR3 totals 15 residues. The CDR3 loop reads CASSYGTGGVDTQYF. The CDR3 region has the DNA TGTGCCAGCAGCTACGGGACAGGGGGAGTAGATACGCAGTATTTT. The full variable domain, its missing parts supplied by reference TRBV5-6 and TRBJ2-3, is DAGVTQSPTHLIKTRGQQVTLRCSPKSGHDTVSWYQQALGQGPQFIFQYYEEEERQRGNFPDRFSGHQFPNYSSELNVNALLLGDSALYLCASSYGTGGVDTQYFGPGTRLTVL.

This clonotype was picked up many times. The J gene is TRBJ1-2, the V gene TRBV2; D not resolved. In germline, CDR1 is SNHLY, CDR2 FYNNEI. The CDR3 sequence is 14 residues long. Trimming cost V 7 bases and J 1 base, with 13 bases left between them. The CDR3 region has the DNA TGTGCCAGCACCATATTGGGCGGTAACTATGGCTACACCTTC. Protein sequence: CASTILGGNYGYTF. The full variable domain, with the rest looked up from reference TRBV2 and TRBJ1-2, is EPEVTQTPSHQVTQMGQEVILRCVPISNHLYFYWYRQILGQKVEFLVSFYNNEISEKSEIFDDQFSVERPDGSNFTLKIRSTKLEDSAMYFCASTILGGNYGYTFGSGTRLTVV.

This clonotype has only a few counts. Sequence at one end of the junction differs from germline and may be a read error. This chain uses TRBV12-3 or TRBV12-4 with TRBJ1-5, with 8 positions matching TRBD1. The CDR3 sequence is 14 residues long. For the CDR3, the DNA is TGTGCCAGCAGTTTTGGACAGGGCGAGCAGCCCCAGAATTTT. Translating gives CASSFGQGEQPQNF.